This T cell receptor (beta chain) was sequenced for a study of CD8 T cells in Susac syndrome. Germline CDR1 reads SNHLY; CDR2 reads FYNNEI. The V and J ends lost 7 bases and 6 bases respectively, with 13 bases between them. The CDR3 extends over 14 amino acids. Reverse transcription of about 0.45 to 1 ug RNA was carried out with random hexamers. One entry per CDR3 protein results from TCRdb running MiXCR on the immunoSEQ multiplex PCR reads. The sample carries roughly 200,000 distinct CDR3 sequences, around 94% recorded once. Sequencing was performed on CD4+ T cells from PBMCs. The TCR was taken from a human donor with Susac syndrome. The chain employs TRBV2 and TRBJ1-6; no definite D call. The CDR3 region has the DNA TGTGCCAGCACCAAAGTAAAATCTAATTCACCCCTCCACTTT. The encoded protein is CASTKVKSNSPLHF.